The 11 T cell receptor beta chains below all came from one sample that was sequenced in a study of early T cells in non-severe SARS-CoV-2 infection. TCRdb re-analysed the 5' RACE reads in MiXCR, keeping a single row per CDR3 protein. The sample gives about 58,000 distinct CDR3 sequences, roughly 13% of which show up once; more than 8.5% is in the top ten. The sample consisted of whole blood. The receptors were gathered from an adult who was a healthcare worker with PCR-confirmed SARS-CoV-2 infection or an uninfected control (not recorded which).

The rearrangement links TRBV11-3 to TRBJ2-5, with no clear D. Germline V gene lookup returns CDR1 SGHNT and CDR2 YENEEA. V dropped 1 base and J dropped 5 bases, with 8 bases sitting between them. The CDR3 runs 13 residues. CDR3 DNA: TGTGCCAGCAGCTTAGTTTTTAGTGAGACCCAGTACTTC. Residues: CASSLVFSETQYF.

V usage is TRBV20-1 and J usage is TRBJ1-2; tentative D call: TRBD1 (5 bases). Germline CDR1 and CDR2: DFQATT and SNEGSKA (reference sequence). V was cut by 1 base and J by 2 bases, with 8 bases left in between. The CDR3 contains 13 residues. CDR3 sequence: CSARVGGNYGYTF. The DNA for the CDR3 is TGCAGTGCTAGAGTGGGGGGAAACTATGGCTACACCTTC.

V gene TRBV7-9 combines with J gene TRBJ1-2; D is unresolved. In germline, CDR1 is SEHNR, CDR2 FQNEAQ (reference sequence). The length of the CDR3 is 13 residues. Between the trimmed V and J ends, which lost 1 base and 6 bases, there was a span of 9 bases. As DNA, the CDR3 is TGTGCCAGCAGCTTAGTAACAGCCAATGGCTACACCTTC. Its translation: CASSLVTANGYTF.

The rearrangement links TRBV18 to TRBJ1-2, with unresolved D. CDR1 is KGHSH, CDR2 LQKENI, per germline. Trimming pared 3 bases from V and 0 bases from J, leaving 5 bases between. This CDR3 spans 13 amino acids. CDR3 sequence reads: CASSPKTNYGYTF. CDR3 DNA sequence: TGTGCCAGCTCACCGAAGACTAACTATGGCTACACCTTC. The entire variable domain, with the rest obtained from reference TRBV18 and TRBJ1-2, is as follows: NAGVMQNPRHLVRRRGQEARLRCSPMKGHSHVYWYRQLPEEGLKFMVYLQKENIIDESGMPKERFSAEFPKEGPSILRIQQVVRGDSAAYFCASSPKTNYGYTFGSGTRLTVV.

This clonotype was found a few times. The rearrangement uses TRBV5-4 and TRBJ1-2; 9 bases are a match to TRBD1. With 0 bases clipped from V and 7 bases from J, the junction kept 13 bases outside the gene matches. CDR1 and CDR2 from the germline V gene are SGHNT and YYREEE (reference sequence). The CDR3 length is 17 residues. The chain's CDR3 is CASSLDVQGQGKGGYTF. The DNA for the CDR3 is TGTGCCAGCAGCTTGGACGTCCAGGGACAGGGAAAAGGTGGCTACACCTTC.

J is TRBJ2-5 and V is TRBV30; D is uncertain. The germline CDR1 and CDR2 sequences are GTSNPN and SVGIG (reference sequence). The CDR3 sequence is 13 residues long. V lost 1 base and J lost 4, with 10 bases in between. For the CDR3, the DNA is TGTGCCTGGAGTGGGGGATTACGAGAGACCCAGTACTTC. Protein sequence: CAWSGGLRETQYF.

This clonotype was seen a handful of times. The CDR3 loop is CASSSPSRGHEQFF. As DNA, the CDR3 is TGCGCCAGCAGCTCGCCGTCGAGGGGACATGAGCAGTTCTTC. The genes are TRBV5-1 and TRBJ2-1; D possibly matches TRBD1 or TRBD2 (5 bases each). V lost 3 bases and J 8 bases, leaving 15 bases between the germline ends. CDR1 and CDR2 (germline): SGHRS, YFSETQ. CDR3 size: 14 residues.

The chain couples TRBV11-3 to TRBJ2-3, with TRBD2 matching 13 bases. This CDR3 contains 18 residues. With V trimmed by 5 bases and J by 0 bases, 8 bases remained unmatched. Germline assignment: CDR1 SGHNT and CDR2 YENEEA. CDR3 coding DNA: TGTGCCAGCAGCCAACGACTAGCGGGGGGCCTCAGCACAGATACGCAGTATTTT. Amino acids: CASSQRLAGGLSTDTQYF.

This clonotype was seen a few times. The chain recombines TRBV27 with TRBJ1-5; D is perhaps TRBD1 (5 bases). Trimming shortened V by 4 bases and J by 0 bases, and 13 bases separated the two germline ends. CDR3 length: 16 residues. Germline V gives CDR1 MNHEY, CDR2 SMNVEV (reference sequence). CDR3 residues: CASSYRGGYSNQPQHF. The DNA for the CDR3 is TGTGCCAGCAGTTATCGGGGGGGATATAGCAATCAGCCCCAGCATTTT.

This clonotype has more than one count but fewer than ten. CDR3 sequence (DNA): TGTGCCAGCAGGGCCGGGACAGGGAGGACTGAAGCTTTCTTT. Its protein product is CASRAGTGRTEAFF. V is TRBV27 and J is TRBJ1-1, with 9 bases matching TRBD1. Germline CDR1 and CDR2: MNHEY and SMNVEV (reference sequence). V shed 6 bases and J 5 bases; nucleotides not matched to a gene: 7. The CDR3 is 14 amino acids.

At least ten counts were recorded for this clonotype. The rearrangement joins TRBV18 to TRBJ2-3, with D perhaps TRBD2 (5 bases). This CDR3 spans 15 amino acids. V lost 1 base to trimming and J lost 3 bases, with 11 bases between them. Germline CDR1 and CDR2: KGHSH and LQKENI. The CDR3 here is CASSPRGSTTDTQYF. The CDR3 DNA reads TGTGCCAGCTCACCACGAGGGAGTACAACAGATACGCAGTATTTT.